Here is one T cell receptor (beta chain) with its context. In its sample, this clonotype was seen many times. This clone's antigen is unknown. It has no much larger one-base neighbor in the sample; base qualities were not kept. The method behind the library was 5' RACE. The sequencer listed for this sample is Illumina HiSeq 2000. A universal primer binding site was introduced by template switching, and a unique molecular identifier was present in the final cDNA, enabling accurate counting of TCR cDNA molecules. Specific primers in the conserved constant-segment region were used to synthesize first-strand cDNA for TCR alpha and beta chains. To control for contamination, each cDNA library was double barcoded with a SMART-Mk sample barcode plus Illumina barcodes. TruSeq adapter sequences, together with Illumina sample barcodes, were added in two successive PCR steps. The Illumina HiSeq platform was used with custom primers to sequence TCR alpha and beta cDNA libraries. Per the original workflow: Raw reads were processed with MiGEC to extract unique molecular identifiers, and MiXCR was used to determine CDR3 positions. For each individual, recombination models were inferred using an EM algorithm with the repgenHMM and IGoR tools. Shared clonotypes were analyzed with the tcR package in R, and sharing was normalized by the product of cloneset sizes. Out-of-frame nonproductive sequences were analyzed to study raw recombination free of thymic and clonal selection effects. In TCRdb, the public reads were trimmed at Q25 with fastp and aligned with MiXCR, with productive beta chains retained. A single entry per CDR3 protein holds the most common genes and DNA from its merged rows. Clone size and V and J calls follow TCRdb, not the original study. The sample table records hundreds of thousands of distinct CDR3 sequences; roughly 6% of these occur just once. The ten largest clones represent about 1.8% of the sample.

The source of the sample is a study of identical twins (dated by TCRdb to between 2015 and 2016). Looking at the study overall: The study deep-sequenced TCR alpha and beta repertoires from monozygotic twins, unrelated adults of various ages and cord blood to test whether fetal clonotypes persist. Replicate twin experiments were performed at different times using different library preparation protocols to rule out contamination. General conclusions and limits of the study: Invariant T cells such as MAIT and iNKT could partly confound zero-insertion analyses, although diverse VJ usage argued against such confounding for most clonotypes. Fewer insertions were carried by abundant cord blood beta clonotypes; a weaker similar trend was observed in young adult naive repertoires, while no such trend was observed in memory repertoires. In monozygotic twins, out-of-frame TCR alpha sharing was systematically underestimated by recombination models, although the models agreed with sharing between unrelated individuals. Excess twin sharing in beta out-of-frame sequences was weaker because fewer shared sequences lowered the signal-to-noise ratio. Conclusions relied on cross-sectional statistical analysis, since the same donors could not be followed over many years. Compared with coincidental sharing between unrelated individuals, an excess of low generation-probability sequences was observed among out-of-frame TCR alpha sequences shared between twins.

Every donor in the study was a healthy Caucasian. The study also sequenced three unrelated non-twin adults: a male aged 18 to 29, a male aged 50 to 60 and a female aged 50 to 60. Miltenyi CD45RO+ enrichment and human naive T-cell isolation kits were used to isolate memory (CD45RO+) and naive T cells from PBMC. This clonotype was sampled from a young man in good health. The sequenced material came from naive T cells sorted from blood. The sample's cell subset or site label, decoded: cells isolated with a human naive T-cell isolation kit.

The nucleotide sequence reads TGCAGTGCTAGAGACCCTAGGAGGGGGACACGGGGGGAGCAGTACTTC. Translated, this is CSARDPRRGTRGEQYF. The receptor chain draws on TRBV20-1 and TRBJ2-7; the D segment is perhaps TRBD1 or TRBD2, each sharing 6 matched bases. The V and J ends are trimmed by 0 bases and 7 bases, leaving 22 bases between them. CDR1 DFQATT and CDR2 SNEGSKA are derived from the germline V gene (reference sequence). CDR3 length: 16 amino acids, cysteine to phenylalanine. Only the CDR3 DNA is retained, 48 bases long and in frame from the first base.